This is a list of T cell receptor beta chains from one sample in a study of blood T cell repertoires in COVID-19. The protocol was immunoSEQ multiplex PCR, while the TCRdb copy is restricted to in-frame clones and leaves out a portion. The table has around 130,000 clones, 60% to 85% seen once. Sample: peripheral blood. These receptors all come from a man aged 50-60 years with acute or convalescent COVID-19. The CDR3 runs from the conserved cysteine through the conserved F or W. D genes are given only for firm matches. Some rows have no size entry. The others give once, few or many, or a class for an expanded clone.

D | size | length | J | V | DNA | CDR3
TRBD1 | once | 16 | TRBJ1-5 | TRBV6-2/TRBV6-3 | TGTGCCAGCAGTTACCTGGGACAGGGAGGAGGACAGCCCCAGCATTTT | CASSYLGQGGGQPQHF
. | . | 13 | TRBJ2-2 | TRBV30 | TGTGCCTGGAGCGACCAGGGTTTCGGGGAGCTGTTTTTT | CAWSDQGFGELFF
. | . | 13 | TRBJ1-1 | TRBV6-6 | TGTGCCAGCAGTTTAAGCATGAACACTGAAGCTTTCTTT | CASSLSMNTEAFF
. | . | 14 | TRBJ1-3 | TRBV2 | TGTGCCAGCTCCCGACTCCTCTCTGGAAACACCATATATTTT | CASSRLLSGNTIYF
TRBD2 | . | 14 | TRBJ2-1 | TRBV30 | TGTGCCTGTAACCGGGACTACGGGCACAATGAGCAGTTCTTC | CACNRDYGHNEQFF
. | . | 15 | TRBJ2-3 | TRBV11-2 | TGTGCCAGCAGCTTATCCTCCCCGGGTACAGATACGCAGTATTTT | CASSLSSPGTDTQYF
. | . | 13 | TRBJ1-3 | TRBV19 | TGTGCCAGTAGTAGGACAGTTGGAAACACCATATATTTT | CASSRTVGNTIYF
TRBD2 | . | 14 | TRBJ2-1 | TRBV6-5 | TGTGCCAGCAGTCCTAGCGGGGGGGCCCAGGAGCAGTTCTTC | CASSPSGGAQEQFF
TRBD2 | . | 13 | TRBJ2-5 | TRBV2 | TGTGCCAGCGGGAGGGGAGGGCCAGAGACCCAGTACTTC | CASGRGGPETQYF
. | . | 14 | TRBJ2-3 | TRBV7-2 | TGTGCCAGCAGCTTAGGGTACTTTACAGATACGCAGTATTTT | CASSLGYFTDTQYF
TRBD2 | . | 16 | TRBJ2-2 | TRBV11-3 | TGTGCCAGCAGCCCAGGACTAGCTTTCAACACCGGGGAGCTGTTTTTT | CASSPGLAFNTGELFF
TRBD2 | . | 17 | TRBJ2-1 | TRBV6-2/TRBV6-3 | TGTGCCAGCAGTTACTCGATAGCGGGGGCCGAAGGCAATGAGCAGTTCTTC | CASSYSIAGAEGNEQFF
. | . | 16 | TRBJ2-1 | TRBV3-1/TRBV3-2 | TGTGCCAGCAGCCAAGATGTGGGAGCCCTTTACAATGAGCAGTTCTTC | CASSQDVGALYNEQFF
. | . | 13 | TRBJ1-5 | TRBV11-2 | TGTGCCAGCAGCCGGGGTTTAAATCAGCCCCAGCATTTT | CASSRGLNQPQHF
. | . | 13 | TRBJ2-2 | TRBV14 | TGTGCCAGCAGCCAACAGTTAACCGGGGAGCTGTTTTTT | CASSQQLTGELFF
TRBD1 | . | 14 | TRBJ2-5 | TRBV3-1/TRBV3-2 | TGTGCCAGCAGGGGACAGGGGGCGGTGGAGACCCAGTACTTC | CASRGQGAVETQYF
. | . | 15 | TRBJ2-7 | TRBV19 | TGTGCCAGTAGTATAGTCGCGACAGCCTCCTACGAGCAGTACTTC | CASSIVATASYEQYF
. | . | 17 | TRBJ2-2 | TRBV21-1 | TGTGCCAGCCCCCAACAGGAGTCCCAGCCGTTCACCGGGGAGCTGTTTTTT | CASPQQESQPFTGELFF
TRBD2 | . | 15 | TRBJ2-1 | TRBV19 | TGTGCCAGTAGTATACCCGGGACTATAAGCAATGAGCAGTTCTTC | CASSIPGTISNEQFF
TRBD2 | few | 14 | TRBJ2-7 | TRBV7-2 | TGTGCCAGCAGCCAAGGGACCGGGGGGTACGAGCAGTACTTC | CASSQGTGGYEQYF
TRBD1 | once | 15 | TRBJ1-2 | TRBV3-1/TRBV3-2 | TGTGCCAGCAGCCCTGAATACGGGACAGAGTATGGCTACACCTTC | CASSPEYGTEYGYTF
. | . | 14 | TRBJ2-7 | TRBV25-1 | TGTGCCAGCCGCGCTTCCTACAGCTCCTACGAGCAGTACTTC | CASRASYSSYEQYF
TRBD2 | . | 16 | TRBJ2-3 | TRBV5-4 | TGTGCCAGCAGCTTGCTTGTTGGACTAGCAAGAGATACGCAGTATTTT | CASSLLVGLARDTQYF
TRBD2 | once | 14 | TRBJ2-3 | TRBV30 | TGTGCCTGGAGTGTTAGCGGGGGGGCCGATACGCAGTATTTT | CAWSVSGGADTQYF
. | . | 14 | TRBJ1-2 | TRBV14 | TGTGCCAGCAGCCAAGATCGACAGGAACTGGACTACACCTTC | CASSQDRQELDYTF
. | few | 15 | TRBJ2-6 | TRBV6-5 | TGTGCCAGCAGTACCCAGATCTCTGGGGCCAACGTCCTGACTTTC | CASSTQISGANVLTF
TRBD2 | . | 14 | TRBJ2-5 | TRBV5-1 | TGCGCCAGCGGAATTAGCGGGGGGGCGGAGACCCAGTACTTC | CASGISGGAETQYF
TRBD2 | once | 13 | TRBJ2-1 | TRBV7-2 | TGTGCCAGCAGCGCGACTAGCACCAATGAGCAGTTCTTC | CASSATSTNEQFF
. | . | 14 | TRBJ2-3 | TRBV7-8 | TGTGCCAGCAGATTGGGGGGGGCCGCAGATACGCAGTATTTT | CASRLGGAADTQYF
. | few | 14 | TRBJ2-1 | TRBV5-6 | TGTGCCAGCAGCTTGATGAGGGTTGGGAATGAGCAGTTCTTC | CASSLMRVGNEQFF
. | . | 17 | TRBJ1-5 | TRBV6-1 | TGTGCCAGCAGTGAAGTTTTTAGGGGAGGCAGCAATCAGCCCCAGCATTTT | CASSEVFRGGSNQPQHF
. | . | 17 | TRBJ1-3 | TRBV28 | TGTGCCAGCAGCCCCCGTAGCGGGGGCTCTGCTGGAAACACCATATATTTT | CASSPRSGGSAGNTIYF
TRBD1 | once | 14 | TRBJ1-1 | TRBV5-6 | TGTGCCAGCAGCCGGGACAGGGGGATAACTGAAGCTTTCTTT | CASSRDRGITEAFF
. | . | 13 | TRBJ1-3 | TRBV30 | TGTGCCTGGCAGGGGATCTCTGGAAACACCATATATTTT | CAWQGISGNTIYF
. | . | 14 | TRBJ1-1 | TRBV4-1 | TGCGCCAGCAGCCGGTCAGTCCTGAACACTGAAGCTTTCTTT | CASSRSVLNTEAFF
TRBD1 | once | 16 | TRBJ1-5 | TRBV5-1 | TGCGCCAGCAGCCCCTCGACAGGGGATAGCAATCAGCCCCAGCATTTT | CASSPSTGDSNQPQHF
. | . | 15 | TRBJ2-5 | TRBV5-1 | TGCGCCAGCAGCCCCGACCTTGGGAGGGGGGAGACCCAGTACTTC | CASSPDLGRGETQYF
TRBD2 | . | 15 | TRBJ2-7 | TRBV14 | TGTGCCAGCAGCCCACACCTAGCGGGGGTATCCGAGCAGTACTTC | CASSPHLAGVSEQYF
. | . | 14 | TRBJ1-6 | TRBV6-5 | TGTGCCAGCAGTTACTCACCACAGGGTTCACCCCTCCACTTT | CASSYSPQGSPLHF
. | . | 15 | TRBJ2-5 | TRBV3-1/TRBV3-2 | TGTGCCAGCAGCCAAGGCCCCACAGGAGGGGAGACCCAGTACTTC | CASSQGPTGGETQYF
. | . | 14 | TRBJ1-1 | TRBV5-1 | TGCGCCAGCAGCTCCTCTACGGGGTTGGCTGAAGCTTTCTTT | CASSSSTGLAEAFF
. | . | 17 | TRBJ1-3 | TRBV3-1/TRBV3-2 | TGTGCCAGCAGCCAAGAAGGTTGGGGGGGCTCTGGAAACACCATATATTTT | CASSQEGWGGSGNTIYF
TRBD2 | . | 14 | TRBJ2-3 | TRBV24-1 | TGTGCCACCAGTACAGCGGGAGGGTCAGATACGCAGTATTTT | CATSTAGGSDTQYF
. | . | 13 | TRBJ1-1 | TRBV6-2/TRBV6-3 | TGTGCCAGCAGTACTGAGTGGAACACTGAAGCTTTCTTT | CASSTEWNTEAFF
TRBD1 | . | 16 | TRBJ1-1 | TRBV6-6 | TGTGCCAGCAGCCACTCCCGGACAGGTTTGAACACTGAAGCTTTCTTT | CASSHSRTGLNTEAFF
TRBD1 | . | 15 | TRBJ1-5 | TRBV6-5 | TGTGCCAGCAGTAGGGGACAGCTAGGCTATCAGCCCCAGCATTTT | CASSRGQLGYQPQHF
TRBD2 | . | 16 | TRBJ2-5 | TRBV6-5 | TGTGCCAGCAGTTACGTTAGCGGGGGGCGACGAGAGACCCAGTACTTC | CASSYVSGGRRETQYF
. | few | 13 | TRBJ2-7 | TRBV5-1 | TGCGCCAGCAGGCGGGACGGCTCCTACGAGCAGTACTTC | CASRRDGSYEQYF
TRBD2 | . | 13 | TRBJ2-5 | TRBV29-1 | TGCAGCGGGGAAGACGGGGGGTCGGAGACCCAGTACTTC | CSGEDGGSETQYF
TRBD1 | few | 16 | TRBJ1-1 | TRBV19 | TGTGCCAGTATCCCGGGACAGGGCGGTTGGGACACTGAAGCTTTCTTT | CASIPGQGGWDTEAFF
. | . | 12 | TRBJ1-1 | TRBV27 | TGTGCCAGCACCGGGATCAACACTGAAGCTTTCTTT | CASTGINTEAFF
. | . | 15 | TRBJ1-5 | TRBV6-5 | TGTGCCAGCAGCCCGGGGACTTTTCCCAATCAGCCCCAGCATTTT | CASSPGTFPNQPQHF
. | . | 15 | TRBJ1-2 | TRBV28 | TGTGCCTCAAGGGGGGGTTCAGGTTTCAGGTACGGCTACACCTTC | CASRGGSGFRYGYTF
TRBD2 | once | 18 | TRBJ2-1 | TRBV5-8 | TGTGCCAGCAGGGATGGACTAGCCCCACAATCCTCCTACAATGAGCAGTTCTTC | CASRDGLAPQSSYNEQFF
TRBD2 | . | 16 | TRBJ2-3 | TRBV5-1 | TGCGCCAGCGCACTAGCGGGGGGAGCTAGCACAGATACGCAGTATTTT | CASALAGGASTDTQYF
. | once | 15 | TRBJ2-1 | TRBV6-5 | TGTGCCAGCAGTTACTCGGCTTTAACCTACAATGAGCAGTTCTTC | CASSYSALTYNEQFF
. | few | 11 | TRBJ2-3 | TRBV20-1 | TGCAGTGGACTTTTCACAGATACGCAGTATTTT | CSGLFTDTQYF
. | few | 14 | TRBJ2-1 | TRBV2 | TGTGCCAGCAAGCGTGGCGGGGCGTACAATGAGCAGTTCTTC | CASKRGGAYNEQFF
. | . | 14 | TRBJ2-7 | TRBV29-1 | TGCAGCACCCGTCAGGAGGGCGAATCCTACGAGCAGTACTTC | CSTRQEGESYEQYF